The 9 T cell receptor beta chains below all came from one sample that was sequenced in a study of shared T cell receptors in the human thymus. Sequencing was performed with immunoSEQ multiplex PCR; in TCRdb, only in-frame clones are kept and a portion is missing. The sample holds hundreds of thousands of clones, 87% seen once. These data are also associated with another study on human thymus T cells.

What was sequenced was thymocytes. Receptor source: a boy in the first two years of life with a congenital heart defect.

The chain joins TRBV12-5 to TRBJ2-7; tentative D call: TRBD2 (6 bases). The length of the CDR3 is 17 residues. With 3 bases removed from V and 0 bases from J, the gap between germline ends came to 18 bases. CDR1 LGHNT and CDR2 FRNRAP come from the germline V gene. DNA for the CDR3: TGTGCTAGTGGTTTTTGGCTCGGGACTCCAAGCTCCTACGAGCAGTACTTC. Its protein product is CASGFWLGTPSSYEQYF.

This rearrangement joins TRBV11-2 to TRBJ1-2; 7 nucleotides agree with TRBD1. The V gene end was trimmed by 1 base and the J gene end by 3 bases; junction bases not matched to a gene: 5. The V gene's germline CDR1 is SGHAT and CDR2 FQNNGV. The CDR3 sequence is 15 residues long. CDR3 DNA sequence: TGTGCCAGCAGCTTAGGCAGGGGGAGAGACTATGGCTACACCTTC. Protein: CASSLGRGRDYGYTF.

V gene TRBV14 combines with J gene TRBJ1-1; perhaps TRBD1 as D (5 bases). V dropped 1 base and J dropped 1 base, with 10 bases sitting between them. The germline V gene has CDR1 SGHDN and CDR2 FVKESK. The CDR3 contains 15 residues. The CDR3 sequence: CASSQVGQQNTEAFF. The CDR3 nucleotides read TGTGCCAGCAGCCAAGTCGGACAACAGAACACTGAAGCTTTCTTT.

This chain links TRBV29-1 with TRBJ2-7; D may be TRBD1 (5 bases). The CDR3 is made up of 11 amino acids. V was cut by 7 bases and J by 0 bases, with 7 bases left in between. CDR1 SQVTM and CDR2 ANQGSEA come from the germline V gene. The CDR3 loop reads CSGGGSYEQYF. The CDR3 nucleotides read TGCAGCGGGGGCGGCTCCTACGAGCAGTACTTC.

This chain uses TRBV5-1 with TRBJ1-2; possible D gene TRBD1, 6 bases. This CDR3 is built from 13 residues. The germline gives CDR1 SGHRS, CDR2 YFSETQ. Trimming took off 0 bases at V and 8 bases at J, with 11 bases between the two ends. The CDR3 DNA reads TGCGCCAGCAGCTTGGCCAGGGGTCAGGGCTACACCTTC. The encoded protein is CASSLARGQGYTF.

The rearrangement uses TRBV27 and TRBJ2-3; D ambiguous. Germline CDR1 and CDR2: MNHEY and SMNVEV (reference sequence). The CDR3 consists of 13 residues. Trimming stripped 6 bases from V and 2 bases from J, with 9 bases between. The CDR3 sequence: CASRMWLTDTQYF. CDR3 nucleotides: TGTGCCAGCAGGATGTGGCTCACAGATACGCAGTATTTT.

The chain employs TRBV7-9 and TRBJ2-1, with a weak D call TRBD2 (5 bases). This CDR3 is 13 amino acids long. Germline V gene data show CDR1 as SEHNR and CDR2 as FQNEAQ (reference sequence). The V gene lost 1 base and the J gene lost 8 bases, with 9 bases spanning the gap. CDR3 loop: CASSLVGMDEQFF. CDR3 bases: TGTGCCAGCAGCTTAGTCGGGATGGATGAGCAGTTCTTC.

V usage is TRBV10-3 and J usage is TRBJ1-6; D not certain. V was shortened by 2 bases and J by 12 bases, with 11 bases between the two germline ends. The V gene's germline CDR1 is ENHRY and CDR2 SYGVKD. This CDR3 has 13 amino acids. CDR3 DNA: TGTGCCATCAGTGAGGGGCCTCATCGACCCCTCCACTTT. It yields the protein CAISEGPHRPLHF.

This sequence joins TRBV27 and TRBJ1-4; D remains ambiguous. Trimming removed 0 bases from V and 0 bases from J, with 8 bases in between. The CDR3 runs 16 residues. The germline gives CDR1 MNHEY, CDR2 SMNVEV (reference sequence). The CDR3 DNA is TGTGCCAGCAGTTTATCGGGCACAGCAACTAATGAAAAACTGTTTTTT. Translated, it gives CASSLSGTATNEKLFF. The full variable domain, in which reference TRBV27 and TRBJ1-4 provide the parts outside the CDR3, is EAQVTQNPRYLITVTGKKLTVTCSQNMNHEYMSWYRQDPGLGLRQIYYSMNVEVTDKGDVPEGYKVSRKEKRNFPLILESPSPNQTSLYFCASSLSGTATNEKLFFGSGTQLSVL.